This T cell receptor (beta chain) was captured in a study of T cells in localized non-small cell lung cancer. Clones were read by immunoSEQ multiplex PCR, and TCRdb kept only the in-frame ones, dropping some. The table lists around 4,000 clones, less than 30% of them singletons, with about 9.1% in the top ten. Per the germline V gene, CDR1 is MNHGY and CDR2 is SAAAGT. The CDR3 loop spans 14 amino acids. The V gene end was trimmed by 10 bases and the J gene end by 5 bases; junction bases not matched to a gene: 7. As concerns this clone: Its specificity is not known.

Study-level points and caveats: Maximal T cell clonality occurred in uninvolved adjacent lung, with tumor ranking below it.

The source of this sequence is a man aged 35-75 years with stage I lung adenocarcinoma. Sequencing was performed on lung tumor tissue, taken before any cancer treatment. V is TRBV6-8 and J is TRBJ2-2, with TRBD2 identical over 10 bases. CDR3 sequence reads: CATQREGRTGELFF. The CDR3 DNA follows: TGTGCCACCCAGCGGGAGGGCCGGACCGGGGAGCTGTTTTTT.